This T cell receptor (beta chain) is from a study of T cells after yellow fever vaccination. This clonotype has more than one count but fewer than ten. Its cognate antigen is unknown. Findings and limits, study-wide: The booster response re-showed most primary clones: around 96% CD4, around 90% CD8. A limited proportion of clonotypes was detected within both the CD4 and CD8 compartments.

For TCR, cDNA came from 5'RACE template switching, which added a universal primer site and UMIs. MiXCR was run by TCRdb on the 5' RACE reads, yielding one entry per CDR3 protein. The data show under 400,000 distinct CDR3 sequences, around a tenth seen once. The CDR3 extends over 14 amino acids. Trimming took 5 bases from V and 0 from J, leaving 10 bases between them. CDR1 SGHTA and CDR2 FQGNSA come from the germline V gene. Sequenced here: PBMCs, sampled on the day of the first yellow fever vaccination. This receptor was obtained from a man in his late teens or twenties who received the YFV17D yellow fever vaccine. The chain is built from TRBV7-2 and TRBJ2-5; D perhaps matches TRBD1 (5 bases). In DNA, the CDR3 is TGTGCCAGCAGCGACAGAGCGTACCAAGAGACCCAGTACTTC. Its protein is CASSDRAYQETQYF.